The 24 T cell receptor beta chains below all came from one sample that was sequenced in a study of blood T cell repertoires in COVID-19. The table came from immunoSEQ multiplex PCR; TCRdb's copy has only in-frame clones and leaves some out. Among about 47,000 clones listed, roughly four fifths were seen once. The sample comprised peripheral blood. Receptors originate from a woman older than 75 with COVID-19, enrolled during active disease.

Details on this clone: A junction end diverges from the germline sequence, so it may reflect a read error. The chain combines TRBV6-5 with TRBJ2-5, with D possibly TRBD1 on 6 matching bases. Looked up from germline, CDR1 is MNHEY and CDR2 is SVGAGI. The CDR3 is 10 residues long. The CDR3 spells CASRGAGWNF. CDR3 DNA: TGTGCCAGCAGGGGGGCAGGGTGGAACTTC.

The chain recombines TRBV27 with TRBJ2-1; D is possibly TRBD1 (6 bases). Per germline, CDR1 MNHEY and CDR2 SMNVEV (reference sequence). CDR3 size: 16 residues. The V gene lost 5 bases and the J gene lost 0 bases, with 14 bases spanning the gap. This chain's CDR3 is CASSTHRASSYNEQFF. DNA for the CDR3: TGTGCCAGCAGTACCCACAGGGCCAGCTCCTACAATGAGCAGTTCTTC.

The CDR3 coding sequence is TGTGCCAGCAGCCATCCATTACTAGCCGGGGAGCTGTTTTTT. Translated: CASSHPLLAGELFF. The rearrangement joins TRBV3-1 (or the pseudogene TRBV3-2) to TRBJ2-2; D possibly corresponds to TRBD2 (5 bases). CDR3 length equals 14 residues. Trimming removed 3 bases from V and 6 bases from J, with 11 bases in between. CDR1 and CDR2 from the germline V gene are LGHDT and YNNKEL (reference sequence).

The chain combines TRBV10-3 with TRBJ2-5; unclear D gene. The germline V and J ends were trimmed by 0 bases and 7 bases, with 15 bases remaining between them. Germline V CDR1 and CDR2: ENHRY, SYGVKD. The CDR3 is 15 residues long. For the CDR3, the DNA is TGTGCCATCAGTGAGTCGACTGGCGGTCCGGGGACCCAGTACTTC. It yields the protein CAISESTGGPGTQYF.

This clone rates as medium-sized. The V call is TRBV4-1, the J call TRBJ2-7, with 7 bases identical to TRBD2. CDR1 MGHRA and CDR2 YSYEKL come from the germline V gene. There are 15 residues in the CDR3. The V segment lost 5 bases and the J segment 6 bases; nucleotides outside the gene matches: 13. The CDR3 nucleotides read TGCGCCAGCAGCTCGGCTGCGGGACTACCAGTCGAGCAGTACTTC. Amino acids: CASSSAAGLPVEQYF.

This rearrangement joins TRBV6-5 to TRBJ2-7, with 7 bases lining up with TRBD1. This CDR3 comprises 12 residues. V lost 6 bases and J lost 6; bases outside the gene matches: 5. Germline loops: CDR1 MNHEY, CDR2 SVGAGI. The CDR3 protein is CASRFTGVEQYF. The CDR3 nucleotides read TGTGCCAGCAGATTTACAGGGGTCGAGCAGTACTTC.

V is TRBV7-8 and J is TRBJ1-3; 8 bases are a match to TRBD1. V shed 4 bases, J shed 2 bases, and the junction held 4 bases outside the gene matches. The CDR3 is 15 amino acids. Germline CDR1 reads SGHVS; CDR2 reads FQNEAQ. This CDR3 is CASSYMTGAGNTIYF. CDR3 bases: TGTGCCAGCAGCTACATGACAGGGGCTGGAAACACCATATATTTT.

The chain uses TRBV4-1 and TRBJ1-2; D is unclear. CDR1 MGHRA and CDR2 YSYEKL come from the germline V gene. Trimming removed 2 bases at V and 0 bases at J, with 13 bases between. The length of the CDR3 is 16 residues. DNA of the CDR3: TGCGCCAGCAGCCAAATCCGGGTGATTTCTAACTATGGCTACACCTTC. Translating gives CASSQIRVISNYGYTF.

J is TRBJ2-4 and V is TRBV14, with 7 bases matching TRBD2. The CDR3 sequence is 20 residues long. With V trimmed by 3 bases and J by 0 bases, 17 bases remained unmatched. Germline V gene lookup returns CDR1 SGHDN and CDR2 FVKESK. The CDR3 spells CASSQLTLTGLAGAKNIQYF. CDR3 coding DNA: TGTGCCAGCAGCCAGTTAACCCTGACTGGGTTAGCGGGAGCCAAAAACATTCAGTACTTC.

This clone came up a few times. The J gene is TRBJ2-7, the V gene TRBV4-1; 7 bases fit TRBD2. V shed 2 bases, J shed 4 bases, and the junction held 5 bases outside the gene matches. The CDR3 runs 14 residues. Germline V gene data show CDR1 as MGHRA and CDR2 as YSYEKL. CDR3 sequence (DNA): TGCGCCAGCAGCCAACTAGCGGATTTTTACGAGCAGTACTTC. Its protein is CASSQLADFYEQYF.

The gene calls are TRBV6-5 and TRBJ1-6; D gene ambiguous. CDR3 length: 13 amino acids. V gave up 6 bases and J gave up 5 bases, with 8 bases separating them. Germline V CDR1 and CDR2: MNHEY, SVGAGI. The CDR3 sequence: CASRNINNSPLHF. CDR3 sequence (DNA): TGTGCCAGCAGGAACATTAATAATTCACCCCTCCACTTT.

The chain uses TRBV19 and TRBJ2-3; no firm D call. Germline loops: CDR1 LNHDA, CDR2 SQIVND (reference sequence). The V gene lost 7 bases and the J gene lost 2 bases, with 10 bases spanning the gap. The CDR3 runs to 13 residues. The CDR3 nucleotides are TGTGCCAGTAACGCGGCTCACACAGATACGCAGTATTTT. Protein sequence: CASNAAHTDTQYF.

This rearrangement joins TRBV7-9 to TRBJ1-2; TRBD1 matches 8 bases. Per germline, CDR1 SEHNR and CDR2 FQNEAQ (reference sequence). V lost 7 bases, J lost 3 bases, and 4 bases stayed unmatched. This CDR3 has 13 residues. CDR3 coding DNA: TGTGCCAGCACCCAGGGGGCTTACTATGGCTACACCTTC. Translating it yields CASTQGAYYGYTF.

CDR3 sequence: CASSLMSGGYEQYF. The CDR3 nucleotides are TGTGCCAGCAGTTTAATGTCAGGGGGCTACGAGCAGTACTTC. This chain connects TRBV27 to TRBJ2-7, with TRBD1 matching 7 bases. Germline CDR1 is MNHEY and CDR2 is SMNVEV (reference sequence). The CDR3 extends over 14 amino acids. J lost 3 bases, V lost 2 bases, and 4 bases had no gene match.

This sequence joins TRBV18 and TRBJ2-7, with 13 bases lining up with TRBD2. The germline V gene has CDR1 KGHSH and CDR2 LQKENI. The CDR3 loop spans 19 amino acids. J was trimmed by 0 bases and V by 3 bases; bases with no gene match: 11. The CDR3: CASSPPGLAGTSPSYEQYF. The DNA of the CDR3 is TGTGCCAGCTCACCTCCGGGACTAGCGGGAACAAGTCCCTCCTACGAGCAGTACTTC. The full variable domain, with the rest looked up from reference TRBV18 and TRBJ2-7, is NAGVMQNPRHLVRRRGQEARLRCSPMKGHSHVYWYRQLPEEGLKFMVYLQKENIIDESGMPKERFSAEFPKEGPSILRIQQVVRGDSAAYFCASSPPGLAGTSPSYEQYFGPGTRLTVT.

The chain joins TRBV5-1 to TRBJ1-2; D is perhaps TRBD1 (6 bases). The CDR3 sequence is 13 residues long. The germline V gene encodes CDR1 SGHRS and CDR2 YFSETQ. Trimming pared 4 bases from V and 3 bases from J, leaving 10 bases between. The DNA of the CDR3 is TGCGCCAGCAGCGGGGGACAAGACTATGGCTACACCTTC. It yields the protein CASSGGQDYGYTF.

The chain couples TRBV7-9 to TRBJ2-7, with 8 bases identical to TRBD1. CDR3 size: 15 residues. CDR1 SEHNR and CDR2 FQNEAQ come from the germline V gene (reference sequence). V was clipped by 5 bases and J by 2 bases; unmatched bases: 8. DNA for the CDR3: TGTGCCAGCAGCGCCCCAGGACAGGGTACCTACGAGCAGTACTTC. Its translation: CASSAPGQGTYEQYF.

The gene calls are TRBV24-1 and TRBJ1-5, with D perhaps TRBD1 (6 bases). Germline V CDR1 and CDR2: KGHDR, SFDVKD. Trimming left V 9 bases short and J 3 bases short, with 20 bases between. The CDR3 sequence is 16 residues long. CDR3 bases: TGTGCCACCGGAACAGGGATTTGGGGCCACAATCAGCCCCAGCATTTT. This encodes CATGTGIWGHNQPQHF.

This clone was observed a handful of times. The CDR3 is CASSPPVSTDTQYF. In DNA, the CDR3 is TGTGCCAGCAGCCCCCCCGTCAGCACAGATACGCAGTATTTT. The chain carries TRBV7-9 and TRBJ2-3; D unresolved. This CDR3 has 14 residues. The V and J ends lost 5 bases and 0 bases respectively, with 9 bases between them. Germline loops: CDR1 SEHNR, CDR2 FQNEAQ (reference sequence).

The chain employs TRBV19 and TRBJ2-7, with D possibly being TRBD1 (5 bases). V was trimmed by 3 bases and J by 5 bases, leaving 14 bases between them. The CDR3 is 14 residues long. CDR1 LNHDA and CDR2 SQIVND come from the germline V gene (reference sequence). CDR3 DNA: TGTGCCAGTAGTATTCAAAGACAGTCCCACGAGCAGTACTTC. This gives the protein CASSIQRQSHEQYF. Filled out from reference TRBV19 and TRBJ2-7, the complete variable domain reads DGGITQSPKYLFRKEGQNVTLSCEQNLNHDAMYWYRQDPGQGLRLIYYSQIVNDFQKGDIAEGYSVSREKKESFPLTVTSAQKNPTAFYLCASSIQRQSHEQYFGPGTRLTVT.

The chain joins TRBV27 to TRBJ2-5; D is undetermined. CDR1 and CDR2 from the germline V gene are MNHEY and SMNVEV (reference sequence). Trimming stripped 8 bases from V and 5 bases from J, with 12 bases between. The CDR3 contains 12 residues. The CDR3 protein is CASSPGSETQYF. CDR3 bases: TGTGCCAGCTCACCCGGGTCGGAGACCCAGTACTTC.

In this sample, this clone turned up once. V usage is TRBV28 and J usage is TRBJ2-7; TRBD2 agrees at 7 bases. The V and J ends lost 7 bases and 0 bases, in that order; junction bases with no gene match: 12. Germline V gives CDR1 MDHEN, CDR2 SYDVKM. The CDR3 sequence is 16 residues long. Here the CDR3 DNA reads TGTGCCAGCACCATCTCGGGGGGTAGGAACTCCTACGAGCAGTACTTC. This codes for CASTISGGRNSYEQYF.

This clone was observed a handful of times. The CDR3 DNA reads as TGTGCCAGCAGTACCCTAGGTGGCGGGGGTTACGAGCAGTACTTC. Translated: CASSTLGGGGYEQYF. The V gene is TRBV27, the J gene TRBJ2-7; 7 nucleotides match TRBD2. V shed 5 bases, J shed 4 bases, and the junction held 11 bases outside the gene matches. The CDR3 consists of 15 residues. Germline V lookup: CDR1 MNHEY, CDR2 SMNVEV (reference sequence).

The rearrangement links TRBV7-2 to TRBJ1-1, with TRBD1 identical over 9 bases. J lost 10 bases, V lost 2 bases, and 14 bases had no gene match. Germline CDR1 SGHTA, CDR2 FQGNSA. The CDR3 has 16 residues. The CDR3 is CASSLSGTGTKSRAFF. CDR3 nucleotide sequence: TGTGCCAGCAGCTTATCCGGGACAGGGACGAAATCAAGAGCTTTCTTT.